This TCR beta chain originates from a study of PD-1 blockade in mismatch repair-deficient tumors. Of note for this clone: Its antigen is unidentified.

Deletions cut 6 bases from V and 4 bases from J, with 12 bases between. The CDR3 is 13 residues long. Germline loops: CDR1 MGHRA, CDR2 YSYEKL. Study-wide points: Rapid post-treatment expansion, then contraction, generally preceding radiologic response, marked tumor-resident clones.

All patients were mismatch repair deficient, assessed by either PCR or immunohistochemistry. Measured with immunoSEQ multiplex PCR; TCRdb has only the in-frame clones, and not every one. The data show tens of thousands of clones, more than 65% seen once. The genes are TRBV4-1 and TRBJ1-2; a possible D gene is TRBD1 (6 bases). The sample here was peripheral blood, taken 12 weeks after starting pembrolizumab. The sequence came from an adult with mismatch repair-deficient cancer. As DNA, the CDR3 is TGCGCCAGCAGGCCCCCAGGGGCCTATGGCTACACCTTC. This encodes CASRPPGAYGYTF.